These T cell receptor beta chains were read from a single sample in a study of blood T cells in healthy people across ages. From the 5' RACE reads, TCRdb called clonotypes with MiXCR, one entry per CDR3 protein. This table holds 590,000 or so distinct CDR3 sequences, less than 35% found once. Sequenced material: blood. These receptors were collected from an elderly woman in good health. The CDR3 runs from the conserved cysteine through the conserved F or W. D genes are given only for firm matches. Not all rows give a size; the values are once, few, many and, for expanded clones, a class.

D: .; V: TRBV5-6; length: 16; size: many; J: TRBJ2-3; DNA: TGTGCCAGCAGCCTCGTGACGGGTACCTTCACAGATACGCAGTATTTT; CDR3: CASSLVTGTFTDTQYF
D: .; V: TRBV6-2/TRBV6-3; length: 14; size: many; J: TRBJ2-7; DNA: TGTGCCAGCAGTCGCTCGGGTCTCTCCTACGAGCAGTACTTC; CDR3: CASSRSGLSYEQYF
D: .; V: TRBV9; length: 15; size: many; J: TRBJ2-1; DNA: TGTGCCAGCAGCGTAGTCAGCGGGCCCGACAATGAGCAGTTCTTC; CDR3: CASSVVSGPDNEQFF
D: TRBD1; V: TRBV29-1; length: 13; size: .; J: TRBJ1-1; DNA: TGCAGCGTCGCCGGGACAGTGAACACTGAAGCTTTCTTT; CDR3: CSVAGTVNTEAFF
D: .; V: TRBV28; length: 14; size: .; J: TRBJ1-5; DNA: TGTGCCAGCAGTCTCTTATCGCCCAATCAGCCCCAGCATTTT; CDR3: CASSLLSPNQPQHF
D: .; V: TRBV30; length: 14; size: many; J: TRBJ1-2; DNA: TGTGCCTGGGGGCCTGTTCAACAAGTCTATGGCTACACCTTC; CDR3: CAWGPVQQVYGYTF
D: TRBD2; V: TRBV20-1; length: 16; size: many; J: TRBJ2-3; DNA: TGCAGTGCTATCAGGGATGATGCGGGGGGCACAGATACGCAGTATTTT; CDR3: CSAIRDDAGGTDTQYF
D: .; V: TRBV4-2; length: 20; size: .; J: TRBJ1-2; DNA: TGTGCCAGCAGCCAACCCCCCCAGTTGGGGGGCAGGGAACTCAACTATGGCTACACCTTC; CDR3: CASSQPPQLGGRELNYGYTF
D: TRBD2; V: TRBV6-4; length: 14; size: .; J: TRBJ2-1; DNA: TGTGCCAGCAGTAACGGGCTAGCGGGGCATGAGCAGTTCTTC; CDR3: CASSNGLAGHEQFF
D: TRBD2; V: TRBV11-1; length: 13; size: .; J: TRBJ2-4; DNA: TGTGCCAGCAGCACTAGCGGGATCGACATTCAGTACTTC; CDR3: CASSTSGIDIQYF
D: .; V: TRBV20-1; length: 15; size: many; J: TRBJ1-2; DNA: TGCAGTGCTAGAGGGGCCGACAGTTTTAACTATGGCTACACCTTC; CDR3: CSARGADSFNYGYTF
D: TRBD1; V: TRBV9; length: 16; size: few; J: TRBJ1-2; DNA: TGTGCCAGCAGCCCCGGTTTACAGGGGGCGCAGGGTGGCTACACCTTC; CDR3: CASSPGLQGAQGGYTF
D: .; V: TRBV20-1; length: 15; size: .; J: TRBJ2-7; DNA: TGCAGTGCTGGAGACGTAAGCGGGTCTGCCTACGAGCAGTACTTC; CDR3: CSAGDVSGSAYEQYF
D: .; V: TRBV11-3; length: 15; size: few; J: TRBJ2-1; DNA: TGTGCCAGCAGCTTTCTATCCGGCCCCGGGAATGAGCAGTTCTTC; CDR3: CASSFLSGPGNEQFF
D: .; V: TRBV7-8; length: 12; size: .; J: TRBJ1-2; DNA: TGTGCCAGCAGCTTAGGGTCGGGAGTCTACACCTTC; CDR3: CASSLGSGVYTF
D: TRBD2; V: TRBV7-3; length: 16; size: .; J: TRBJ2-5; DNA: TGTGCCAGCAGCCTAACGTTTGGCGGGGGCCAAGAGACCCAGTACTTC; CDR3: CASSLTFGGGQETQYF
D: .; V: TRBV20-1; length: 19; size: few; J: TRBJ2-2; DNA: TGCAGTGTTCGAAAAAAAAGGGACACAAAACCCGCGAACACCGGGGAGCTGTTTTTT; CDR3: CSVRKKRDTKPANTGELFF